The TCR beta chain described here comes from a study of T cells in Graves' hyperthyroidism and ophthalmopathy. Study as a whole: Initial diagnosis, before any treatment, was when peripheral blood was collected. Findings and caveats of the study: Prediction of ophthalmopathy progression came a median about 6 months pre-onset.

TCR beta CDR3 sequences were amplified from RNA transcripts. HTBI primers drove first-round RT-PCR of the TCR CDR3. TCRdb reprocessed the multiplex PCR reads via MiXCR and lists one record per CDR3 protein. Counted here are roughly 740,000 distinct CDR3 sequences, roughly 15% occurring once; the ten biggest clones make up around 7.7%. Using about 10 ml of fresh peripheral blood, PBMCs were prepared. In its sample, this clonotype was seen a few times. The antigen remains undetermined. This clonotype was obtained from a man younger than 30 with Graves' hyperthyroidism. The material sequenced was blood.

For the CDR3, the DNA is TGTGCCATCACTGAAGGGCTGGGCGACAATGAGCAGTTCTTC. Its translation is CAITEGLGDNEQFF. V usage is TRBV10-3 and J usage is TRBJ2-1; no clear D gene. Trimming removed 7 bases at V and 5 bases at J, with 15 bases between. The length of the CDR3 is 14 residues. Germline CDR1 ENHRY, CDR2 SYGVKD.